Listed below are T cell receptor beta chains from one sample, sequenced in a study of shared clonotypes between healthy human individuals. Assay used: immunoSEQ multiplex PCR; TCRdb lists only in-frame clones, some missing. The sample shows about 2 million clones, approximately 95% of them seen only once. Sequencing used naive CD8+ T cells sorted from blood. These receptors were taken from a man aged 18 to 35 in good health. Each CDR3 is given with its conserved first and last residue. The D gene is left open where the match is weak. Not all rows give a size; the values are once, few, many and, for expanded clones, a class.

cdr3_nt: TGTGCCAGCAGCCTACAGGGGGACACTGAAGCTTTCTTT
cdr3_aa: CASSLQGDTEAFF
j_call: TRBJ1-1
v_call: TRBV13
clone_size: -
d_call: TRBD1

cdr3_nt: TGTGCCAGCAGTGCTGGGACTAGCGTCGGGGAGCAGTACTTC
cdr3_aa: CASSAGTSVGEQYF
j_call: TRBJ2-7
v_call: TRBV27
clone_size: -
d_call: TRBD2

cdr3_nt: TGTGCCAGCAGCTTACAACTAGTAACGATCGGGGAGCTGTTTTTT
cdr3_aa: CASSLQLVTIGELFF
j_call: TRBJ2-2
v_call: TRBV7-2
clone_size: -
d_call: -

cdr3_nt: TGTGCCAGTAGTGACAGGGGAATCGATCAGCCCCAGCATTTT
cdr3_aa: CASSDRGIDQPQHF
j_call: TRBJ1-5
v_call: TRBV19
clone_size: -
d_call: TRBD1

cdr3_nt: TGTGCCTGGAGTCCCGGTTTGGGCACTGAAGCTTTCTTT
cdr3_aa: CAWSPGLGTEAFF
j_call: TRBJ1-1
v_call: TRBV30
clone_size: once
d_call: -

cdr3_nt: TGTGCCAGCAGCCCAGAGGTCTCCTACGAGCAGTACTTC
cdr3_aa: CASSPEVSYEQYF
j_call: TRBJ2-7
v_call: TRBV13
clone_size: -
d_call: -

cdr3_nt: TGTGCCAGCAGCGAAGCGGGAGTGCCCTACAATGAGCAGTTCTTC
cdr3_aa: CASSEAGVPYNEQFF
j_call: TRBJ2-1
v_call: TRBV9
clone_size: -
d_call: TRBD2

cdr3_nt: TGTGCCAGCAGCGACAGGGGACCTTACGAGCAGTACTTC
cdr3_aa: CASSDRGPYEQYF
j_call: TRBJ2-7
v_call: TRBV6-1
clone_size: few
d_call: TRBD1

cdr3_nt: TGTGCCACCAGCCCCCAATATTTATACTTTGAAGCTTTCTTT
cdr3_aa: CATSPQYLYFEAFF
j_call: TRBJ1-1
v_call: TRBV15
clone_size: -
d_call: -

cdr3_nt: TGTGCCAGCAGCATAGCCGGGACAGACACTGAAGCTTTCTTT
cdr3_aa: CASSIAGTDTEAFF
j_call: TRBJ1-1
v_call: TRBV7-9
clone_size: -
d_call: TRBD1

cdr3_nt: TGTGCCAGCAGCTTGGCCGGACAGGTGAGGGCCTACGAGCAGTACTTC
cdr3_aa: CASSLAGQVRAYEQYF
j_call: TRBJ2-7
v_call: TRBV5-6
clone_size: -
d_call: TRBD1

cdr3_nt: TGTGCCATACCTGACGGGAGGGCAGATACGCAGTATTTT
cdr3_aa: CAIPDGRADTQYF
j_call: TRBJ2-3
v_call: TRBV6-4
clone_size: -
d_call: TRBD2

cdr3_nt: TGTGCCAGCAGCCCTCGACTAGCGGGGTACAATGAGCAGTTCTTC
cdr3_aa: CASSPRLAGYNEQFF
j_call: TRBJ2-1
v_call: TRBV27
clone_size: -
d_call: TRBD2

cdr3_nt: TGTGCCAGCATGGGACTAGCGGGATTCTGGCGTAGCACAGATACGCAGTATTTT
cdr3_aa: CASMGLAGFWRSTDTQYF
j_call: TRBJ2-3
v_call: TRBV2
clone_size: -
d_call: TRBD2

cdr3_nt: TGTGCCAGCAGCCCCGCCGAGTCCTACGAGCAGTACTTC
cdr3_aa: CASSPAESYEQYF
j_call: TRBJ2-7
v_call: TRBV11-2
clone_size: -
d_call: -

cdr3_nt: TGCGCCAGCAGCGAGGCTTTGGGGGATACGCAGTATTTT
cdr3_aa: CASSEALGDTQYF
j_call: TRBJ2-3
v_call: TRBV4-3
clone_size: once
d_call: -

cdr3_nt: TGTGCCAGCAGTTTATACGGGGACTACACCGGGGAGCTGTTTTTT
cdr3_aa: CASSLYGDYTGELFF
j_call: TRBJ2-2
v_call: TRBV27
clone_size: -
d_call: -

cdr3_nt: TGCGCCAGCAGTACCGCCTCCTACGAGCAGTACTTC
cdr3_aa: CASSTASYEQYF
j_call: TRBJ2-7
v_call: TRBV10-2
clone_size: once
d_call: -

cdr3_nt: TGTGCCAGCAGCTTAGGGCAGGGGTATGGGCAAGAGACCCAGTACTTC
cdr3_aa: CASSLGQGYGQETQYF
j_call: TRBJ2-5
v_call: TRBV7-6
clone_size: once
d_call: -

cdr3_nt: TGTGCCAGCATCGATGGGGGTTTCAACACTGAAGCTTTCTTT
cdr3_aa: CASIDGGFNTEAFF
j_call: TRBJ1-1
v_call: TRBV7-9
clone_size: -
d_call: -

cdr3_nt: TGTGCCAGCAGCCCCCCCACCCCGGCGGATGCTGAAGCTTTCTTT
cdr3_aa: CASSPPTPADAEAFF
j_call: TRBJ1-1
v_call: TRBV7-9
clone_size: -
d_call: -

cdr3_nt: TGTGCCAGCAGCTTACAGGTACACGAAGAAGCTTTCTTT
cdr3_aa: CASSLQVHEEAFF
j_call: TRBJ1-1
v_call: TRBV11-2
clone_size: -
d_call: -

cdr3_nt: TGTGCCAGCCGTCAGCACACAGATACGCAGTATTTT
cdr3_aa: CASRQHTDTQYF
j_call: TRBJ2-3
v_call: TRBV27
clone_size: -
d_call: -

cdr3_nt: TGTGCCAGCACCAGAGGCAATGGGGAGCGGCCAGGCGGCTATGGCTACACCTTC
cdr3_aa: CASTRGNGERPGGYGYTF
j_call: TRBJ1-2
v_call: TRBV21-1
clone_size: -
d_call: -

cdr3_nt: TGTGCCAGCAAAGCGGGAAACACTGAAGCTTTCTTT
cdr3_aa: CASKAGNTEAFF
j_call: TRBJ1-1
v_call: TRBV6-5
clone_size: -
d_call: -

cdr3_nt: TGTGCCAGCAGTTATAGCGGGAGTCGCAGTGATGAGCAGTTCTTC
cdr3_aa: CASSYSGSRSDEQFF
j_call: TRBJ2-1
v_call: TRBV6-5
clone_size: -
d_call: TRBD2

cdr3_nt: TGTGCCAGCAGCTTCGCGGGAGATACGCAGTATTTT
cdr3_aa: CASSFAGDTQYF
j_call: TRBJ2-3
v_call: TRBV13
clone_size: once
d_call: -

cdr3_nt: TGTGCCTGGGAACTATCCCCGAACACTGAAGCTTTCTTT
cdr3_aa: CAWELSPNTEAFF
j_call: TRBJ1-1
v_call: TRBV30
clone_size: -
d_call: -

cdr3_nt: TGTGCCAGCAGCGCTGAGGGGCGGCAGGACACTGAAGCTTTCTTT
cdr3_aa: CASSAEGRQDTEAFF
j_call: TRBJ1-1
v_call: TRBV9
clone_size: once
d_call: -

cdr3_nt: TGTGCCAGCAGTCAGAACAGCCTCACCTACGAGCAGTACTTC
cdr3_aa: CASSQNSLTYEQYF
j_call: TRBJ2-7
v_call: TRBV6-5
clone_size: -
d_call: -

cdr3_nt: TGTGCCAGCAGTTACGATGGGGGATTAGGCGAGCAGTACTTC
cdr3_aa: CASSYDGGLGEQYF
j_call: TRBJ2-7
v_call: TRBV6-5
clone_size: -
d_call: -

cdr3_nt: TGTGCCAGCAGAACGGGCGGGAGCAATCAGCCCCAGCATTTT
cdr3_aa: CASRTGGSNQPQHF
j_call: TRBJ1-5
v_call: TRBV27
clone_size: -
d_call: -

cdr3_nt: TGTGCCAGCAGTTTTGGTAAGGGGCTAGGTAATTCACCCCTCCACTTT
cdr3_aa: CASSFGKGLGNSPLHF
j_call: TRBJ1-6
v_call: TRBV28
clone_size: -
d_call: -

cdr3_nt: TGTGCCAGCATCTCAGGTCCGGGACTACCTTCCTACAATGAGCAGTTCTTC
cdr3_aa: CASISGPGLPSYNEQFF
j_call: TRBJ2-1
v_call: TRBV11-2
clone_size: -
d_call: TRBD2

cdr3_nt: TGTGCCAGCACCCCGACGGGGAGAAATGAAAAACTGTTTTTT
cdr3_aa: CASTPTGRNEKLFF
j_call: TRBJ1-4
v_call: TRBV6-7
clone_size: -
d_call: -

cdr3_nt: TGCGCCAGCAGCTGGGGGTTGGACGGTCTGGGCTCCTACAATGAGCAGTTCTTC
cdr3_aa: CASSWGLDGLGSYNEQFF
j_call: TRBJ2-1
v_call: TRBV5-1
clone_size: -
d_call: -

cdr3_nt: TGTGCCAGCAGCGTAGAGGGCGAGGGGGACATTTACGAGCAGTACTTC
cdr3_aa: CASSVEGEGDIYEQYF
j_call: TRBJ2-7
v_call: TRBV9
clone_size: -
d_call: -

cdr3_nt: TGTGCCAGCGGGGGAAGCTCTGGAAACACCATATATTTT
cdr3_aa: CASGGSSGNTIYF
j_call: TRBJ1-3
v_call: TRBV9
clone_size: -
d_call: -

cdr3_nt: TGCGCCAGCCCGGAGGGTCTATACTATTTCTCCTACGAGCAGTACTTC
cdr3_aa: CASPEGLYYFSYEQYF
j_call: TRBJ2-7
v_call: TRBV4-1
clone_size: -
d_call: -

cdr3_nt: TGTGCCAGCAGCCCCGGGATCGCGGGCACCGGGGAGCTGTTTTTT
cdr3_aa: CASSPGIAGTGELFF
j_call: TRBJ2-2
v_call: TRBV9
clone_size: -
d_call: -

cdr3_nt: TGTGCCTGGAGTGGGTCTGCTAAGGCCAAAAACATTCAGTACTTC
cdr3_aa: CAWSGSAKAKNIQYF
j_call: TRBJ2-4
v_call: TRBV30
clone_size: -
d_call: -

cdr3_nt: TGTGCCAGCAGCTTAGGGGGACAGGGTTACGAGCAGTACTTC
cdr3_aa: CASSLGGQGYEQYF
j_call: TRBJ2-7
v_call: TRBV7-6
clone_size: once
d_call: TRBD1

cdr3_nt: TGCGCCAGCAGCTTGTTCTCAGAGAACTACGAGCAGTACTTC
cdr3_aa: CASSLFSENYEQYF
j_call: TRBJ2-7
v_call: TRBV5-1
clone_size: -
d_call: -